The rows below give T cell receptor beta chains drawn from one sample of a study of T cells in Graves' hyperthyroidism and ophthalmopathy. TCRdb re-analysed the multiplex PCR reads in MiXCR, keeping a single row per CDR3 protein. The table lists hundreds of thousands of distinct CDR3 sequences, roughly 22% of them singletons. The sequenced sample consisted of blood. These receptor sequences come from a man aged 25 to 40 with Graves' ophthalmopathy. Each CDR3 is given without its conserved first and last residue. Each record gives: D gene, V gene, J gene, CDR3 protein. D genes are given only for firm matches.

D: TRBD1; V: TRBV30; J: TRBJ1-2; CDR3: ALGQGAGGYT
D: TRBD1; V: TRBV5-1; J: TRBJ1-6; CDR3: ASSIGQGLGENSPLH
D: NA; V: TRBV6-1; J: TRBJ2-7; CDR3: ASNNRFHEQY
D: NA; V: TRBV11-2; J: TRBJ2-1; CDR3: ASTKTAGSSPNEQF
D: TRBD1; V: TRBV24-1; J: TRBJ2-2; CDR3: ATVGQGGTGELF
D: NA; V: TRBV6-1; J: TRBJ1-1; CDR3: ASRDPGRYTEAF
D: NA; V: TRBV19; J: TRBJ1-6; CDR3: ASSLEYSPLH
D: NA; V: TRBV5-1; J: TRBJ2-7; CDR3: ASSLDPGAAAEQY
D: NA; V: TRBV5-6; J: TRBJ1-1; CDR3: ASSCGDNTEAF
D: NA; V: TRBV30; J: TRBJ2-7; CDR3: AWKGADSYEQY